Below, 16 T cell receptor beta chains from the same sample are listed, as sequenced in a study of Ad26.COV2.S vaccination and SARS-CoV-2 variants. Regarding treatment: some 20 received Ad26.COV2.S at low or high dose, single or two shots; about five received placebo; per-sample allocation not given. Samples were taken on day 63 after the first vaccine or placebo injection. Generated by immunoSEQ multiplex PCR, the TCRdb table keeps only in-frame clones and is missing some. Found here are 400,000 to 450,000 clones, over 75% of them singletons; the top ten hold 9% to 15%. This specimen consisted of peripheral blood, obtained in a trial of Ad26.COV2.S vaccine versus placebo. The receptor set was obtained from a person aged 18-60 years who received the Ad26.COV2.S COVID-19 vaccine or a placebo.

The V and J genes are TRBV11-2 and TRBJ1-5; D is unclear. The germline V gene has CDR1 SGHAT and CDR2 FQNNGV. V was shortened by 1 base and J by 6 bases, with 7 bases between the two germline ends. CDR3 length: 13 residues. The CDR3 loop is CASSLGSGQPQHF. CDR3 sequence (DNA): TGTGCCAGCAGCTTAGGTTCGGGTCAGCCCCAGCATTTT.

The J gene is TRBJ1-5, the V gene TRBV6-1, with D perhaps matching TRBD1 (6 bases). The CDR3 is 15 amino acids. CDR1 is MNHNS and CDR2 is SASEGT in the germline V gene. V lost 1 base and J 3 bases, leaving 10 bases between the germline ends. The CDR3 coding sequence is TGTGCCAGCAGTGAAGTAGGACAGCACAATCAGCCCCAGCATTTT. Translation gives CASSEVGQHNQPQHF.

The chain has TRBV29-1 and TRBJ1-5; 8 bases agree with TRBD1. Germline values: CDR1 SQVTM, CDR2 ANQGSEA. V shed 7 bases and J 4 bases; nucleotides not matched to a gene: 12. The CDR3 has 15 amino acids. In DNA form, the CDR3 reads TGCAGCGCGTTGGAATCAGGGGGCGGAAATCAGCCCCAGCATTTT. Protein: CSALESGGGNQPQHF.

The rearrangement uses TRBV6-2 or TRBV6-3 and TRBJ2-1, with TRBD2 identical over 12 bases. J was trimmed by 4 bases and V by 5 bases; bases with no gene match: 9. The germline CDR1 and CDR2 sequences are MNHEY and SVGEGT. CDR3 length: 17 amino acids. CDR3 loop: CASSATSGRMYYNEQFF. CDR3 sequence (DNA): TGTGCCAGCAGTGCCACTAGCGGGAGGATGTATTACAATGAGCAGTTCTTC.

This chain links TRBV25-1 with TRBJ2-1, with no clear D. Germline V CDR1 and CDR2: MGHDK, SYGVNS. V lost 6 bases and J lost 10, with 19 bases in between. This CDR3 is 14 amino acids long. Here the CDR3 reads CASSPGRTIGEQFF. The CDR3 DNA reads TGTGCCAGCAGCCCCGGGCGGACCATAGGGGAGCAGTTCTTC.

This sequence joins TRBV4-1 and TRBJ2-1; 8 nucleotides agree with TRBD1. Unmatched junction bases numbered 13, after V lost 6 bases and J lost 6 bases. CDR1 is MGHRA and CDR2 is YSYEKL in the germline V gene. This CDR3 is built from 16 residues. CDR3 sequence reads: CASRVLLQGAGNEQFF. CDR3 DNA sequence: TGCGCCAGCAGGGTACTATTGCAGGGGGCAGGCAATGAGCAGTTCTTC.

This clone appeared a few times. The chain recombines TRBV6-2 or TRBV6-3 with TRBJ2-7; no clear D gene. V was shortened by 2 bases and J by 2 bases, with 10 bases between the two germline ends. Germline-derived CDR1 and CDR2 are MNHEY and SVGEGT. CDR3 length: 14 residues. The CDR3 is CASSYPLGAYEQYF. Here the CDR3 DNA reads TGTGCCAGCAGTTACCCCCTTGGGGCCTACGAGCAGTACTTC.

In nucleotides, the CDR3 is TGTGCCAGCAGTTACTCGATCCGGGACAGACAGCACAACTACGAGCAGTACTTC. Translation: CASSYSIRDRQHNYEQYF. The gene calls are TRBV6-2 or TRBV6-3 and TRBJ2-7; 7 bases fit TRBD1. Germline CDR1 reads MNHEY; CDR2 reads SVGEGT. Germline trimming cut 0 bases from V and 3 bases from J; bases unmatched to any gene: 14. The CDR3 has 18 residues.

The chain carries TRBV15 and TRBJ2-7; D gene unclear. This CDR3 has 12 amino acids. Trimming removed 4 bases at V and 7 bases at J, with 11 bases between. CDR1 and CDR2 from the germline V gene are LNHNV and YYDKDF (reference sequence). The DNA of the CDR3 is TGTGCCACCAGCACCCCGCTGGGAGAGCAGTACTTC. It specifies CATSTPLGEQYF.

The chain is built from TRBV30 and TRBJ1-5, with no clear D. The CDR3 extends over 14 amino acids. Deletions cut 2 bases from V and 3 bases from J, with 11 bases between. Germline V gene lookup returns CDR1 GTSNPN and CDR2 SVGIG (reference sequence). The CDR3 DNA reads as TGTGCCTGGAGTCTTCTCGCGTCCAATCAGCCCCAGCATTTT. Translating gives CAWSLLASNQPQHF. The full variable domain, completed using reference TRBV30 and TRBJ1-5, is SQTIHQWPATLVQPVGSPLSLECTVEGTSNPNLYWYRQAAGRGLQLLFYSVGIGQISSEVPQNLSASRPQDRQFILSSKKLLLSDSGFYLCAWSLLASNQPQHFGDGTRLSIL.

The chain uses TRBV7-2 and TRBJ1-1; TRBD1 is a possible D gene (5 bases). Deletions cut 1 base from V and 1 base from J, with 10 bases between. Germline CDR1 SGHTA, CDR2 FQGNSA. The CDR3 has 15 residues. In DNA form, the CDR3 reads TGTGCCAGCAGCTTAGTTGGGGCAGAGAACACTGAAGCTTTCTTT. Protein sequence: CASSLVGAENTEAFF.

This chain joins TRBV24-1 and TRBJ2-7; the match to TRBD2 covers 12 bases. Germline CDR1 KGHDR, CDR2 SFDVKD. Trimming took 4 bases from V and 2 from J; bases not matched to a gene: 5. The CDR3 runs to 16 residues. CDR3 in DNA: TGTGCCACCAGTGACTCGACTAGCGGGAGAGCCTACGAGCAGTACTTC. Encoded protein: CATSDSTSGRAYEQYF.

V gene TRBV7-2 combines with J gene TRBJ1-6; D call uncertain. Per the germline V gene, CDR1 is SGHTA and CDR2 is FQGNSA. The CDR3 is made up of 15 amino acids. V was shortened by 1 base and J by 3 bases, with 7 bases between the two germline ends. In DNA form, the CDR3 reads TGTGCCAGCAGCTTAGACAGTCTCTATAATTCACCCCTCCACTTT. Amino acid sequence: CASSLDSLYNSPLHF.

This clone occurred once. V gene TRBV5-1 combines with J gene TRBJ2-2; D remains ambiguous. Germline V gene data show CDR1 as SGHRS and CDR2 as YFSETQ. The germline V and J ends were trimmed by 5 bases and 0 bases, with 11 bases remaining between them. CDR3 size: 15 residues. CDR3 coding DNA: TGCGCCAGCAGTGGACGTTTCGCGAACACCGGGGAGCTGTTTTTT. It specifies CASSGRFANTGELFF.

This clone was detected once. CDR3 residues: CASSDYIQGARGYTF. For the CDR3, the DNA is TGTGCCAGCAGCGACTATATACAGGGGGCGCGAGGCTACACCTTC. The rearrangement joins TRBV9 to TRBJ1-2; TRBD1 matches at 9 bases. Germline V gene sequence: CDR1 SGDLS, CDR2 YYNGEE. Trimming cost V 3 bases and J 8 bases; bases outside gene matches: 11. This CDR3 spans 15 amino acids.

The chain is built from TRBV7-2 and TRBJ2-5; a possible D gene is TRBD2 (7 bases). The germline V and J ends were trimmed by 6 bases and 5 bases, with 19 bases remaining between them. The CDR3 has 15 amino acids. Germline V gene sequence: CDR1 SGHTA, CDR2 FQGNSA. The CDR3: CASRHRGGGQETQYF. CDR3 DNA sequence: TGTGCCAGCAGACATCGTGGGGGGGGGCAGGAGACCCAGTACTTC.